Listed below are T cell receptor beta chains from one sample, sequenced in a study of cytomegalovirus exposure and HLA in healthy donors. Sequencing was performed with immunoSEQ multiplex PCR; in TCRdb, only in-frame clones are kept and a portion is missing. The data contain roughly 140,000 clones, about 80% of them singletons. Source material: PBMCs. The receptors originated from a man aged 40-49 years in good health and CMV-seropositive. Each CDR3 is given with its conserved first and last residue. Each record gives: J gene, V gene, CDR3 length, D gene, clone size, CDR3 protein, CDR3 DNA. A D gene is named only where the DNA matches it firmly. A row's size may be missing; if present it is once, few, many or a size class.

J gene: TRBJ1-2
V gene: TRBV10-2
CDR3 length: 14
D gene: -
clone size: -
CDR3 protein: CASSEGQRGYGYTF
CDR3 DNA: TGCGCCAGCAGTGAAGGGCAGAGGGGGTATGGCTACACCTTC

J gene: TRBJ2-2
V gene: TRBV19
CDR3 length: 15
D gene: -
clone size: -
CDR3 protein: CASRSGAEHTGELFF
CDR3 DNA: TGTGCCAGTCGTAGTGGGGCAGAACATACCGGGGAGCTGTTTTTT

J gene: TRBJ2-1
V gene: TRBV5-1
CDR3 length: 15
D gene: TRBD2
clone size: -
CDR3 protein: CASSSQGLAGREQFF
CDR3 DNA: TGCGCCAGCAGCTCGCAAGGACTAGCGGGAAGGGAGCAGTTCTTC

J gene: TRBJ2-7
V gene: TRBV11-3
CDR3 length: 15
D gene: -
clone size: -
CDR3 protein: CASSLGGDSRYEQYF
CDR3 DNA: TGTGCCAGCAGCTTAGGGGGGGACAGCCGCTACGAGCAGTACTTC

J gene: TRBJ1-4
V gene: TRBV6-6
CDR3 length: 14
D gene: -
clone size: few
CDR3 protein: CASSYRLGGEKLFF
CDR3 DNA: TGTGCCAGCAGTTATCGGTTAGGAGGTGAAAAACTGTTTTTT

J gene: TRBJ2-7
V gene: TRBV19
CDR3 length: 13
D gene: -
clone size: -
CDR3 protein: CATVGQGTYEQYF
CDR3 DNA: TGTGCCACCGTGGGGCAGGGGACGTACGAGCAGTACTTC

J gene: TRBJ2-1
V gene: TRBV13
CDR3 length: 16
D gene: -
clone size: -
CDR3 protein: CASSPRGGVFHNEQFF
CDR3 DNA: TGTGCCAGCAGCCCCCGCGGGGGCGTCTTTCACAATGAGCAGTTCTTC

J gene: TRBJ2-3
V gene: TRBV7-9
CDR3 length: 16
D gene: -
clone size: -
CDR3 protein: CASTGLSGLYTDTQYF
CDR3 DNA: TGTGCCAGCACGGGGTTGTCGGGACTCTACACAGATACGCAGTATTTT

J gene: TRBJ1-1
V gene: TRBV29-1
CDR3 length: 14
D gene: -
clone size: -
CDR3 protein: CSVDGRGGSTEAFF
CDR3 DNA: TGCAGCGTTGATGGAAGGGGGGGTTCCACTGAAGCTTTCTTT

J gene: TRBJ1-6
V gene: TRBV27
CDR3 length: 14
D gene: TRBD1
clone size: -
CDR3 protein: CASSSGQANSPLHF
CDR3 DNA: TGTGCCAGCAGTTCGGGACAGGCGAATTCACCCCTCCACTTT

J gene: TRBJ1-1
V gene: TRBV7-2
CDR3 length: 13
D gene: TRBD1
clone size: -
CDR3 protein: CASSLQGASEAFF
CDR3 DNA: TGTGCCAGCAGCTTGCAGGGGGCCTCTGAAGCTTTCTTT

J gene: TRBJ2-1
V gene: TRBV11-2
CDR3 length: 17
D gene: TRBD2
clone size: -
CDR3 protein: CASSGFGAGFDGNEQFF
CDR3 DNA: TGTGCCAGCAGCGGGTTTGGAGCGGGGTTTGATGGCAATGAGCAGTTCTTC

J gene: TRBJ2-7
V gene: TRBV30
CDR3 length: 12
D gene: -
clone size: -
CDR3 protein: CAWSQPQYEQYF
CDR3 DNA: TGTGCCTGGAGCCAACCCCAGTACGAGCAGTACTTC

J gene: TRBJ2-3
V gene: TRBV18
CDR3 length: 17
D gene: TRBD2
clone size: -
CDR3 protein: CASSPPWSSGSGDTQYF
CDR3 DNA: TGTGCCAGCTCACCACCGTGGTCTAGCGGGTCCGGGGATACGCAGTATTTT

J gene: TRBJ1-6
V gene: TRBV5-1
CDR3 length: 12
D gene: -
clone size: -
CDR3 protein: CASGEGNSPLHF
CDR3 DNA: TGCGCCAGCGGGGAGGGGAATTCACCCCTCCACTTT

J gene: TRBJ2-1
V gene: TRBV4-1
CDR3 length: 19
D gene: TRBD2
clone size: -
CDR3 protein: CASSNHLAGGPSSYNEQFF
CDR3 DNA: TGCGCCAGCAGCAATCATCTAGCGGGAGGCCCCAGCTCCTACAATGAGCAGTTCTTC

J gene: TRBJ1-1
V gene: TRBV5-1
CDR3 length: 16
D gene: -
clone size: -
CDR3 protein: CASSLGPGGQGTEAFF
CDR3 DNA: TGCGCCAGCAGCTTGGGTCCCGGGGGTCAGGGCACTGAAGCTTTCTTT

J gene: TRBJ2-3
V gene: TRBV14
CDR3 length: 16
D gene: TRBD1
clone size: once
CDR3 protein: CASSRLQGAGTDTQYF
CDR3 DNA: TGTGCCAGCAGCCGACTACAGGGGGCAGGCACAGATACGCAGTATTTT

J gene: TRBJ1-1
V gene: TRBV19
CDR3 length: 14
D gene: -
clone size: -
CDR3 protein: CASSIDRGTTEAFF
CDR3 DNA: TGTGCCAGTAGTATAGATCGGGGAACCACTGAAGCTTTCTTT

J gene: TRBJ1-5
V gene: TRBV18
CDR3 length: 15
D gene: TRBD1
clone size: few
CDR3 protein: CASSPSDRGGQPQHF
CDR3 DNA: TGTGCCAGCTCACCATCGGACAGGGGTGGTCAGCCCCAGCATTTT

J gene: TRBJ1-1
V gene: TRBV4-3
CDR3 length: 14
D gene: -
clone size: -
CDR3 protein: CASSQVFTDTEAFF
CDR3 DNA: TGCGCCAGCAGCCAAGTCTTCACAGACACTGAAGCTTTCTTT

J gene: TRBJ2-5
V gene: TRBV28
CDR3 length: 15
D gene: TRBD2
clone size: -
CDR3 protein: CASTTSGSRQETQYF
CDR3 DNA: TGTGCCAGCACTACTAGCGGGAGTCGGCAAGAGACCCAGTACTTC

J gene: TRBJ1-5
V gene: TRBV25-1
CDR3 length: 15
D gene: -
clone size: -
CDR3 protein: CASSEHSRGGQPQHF
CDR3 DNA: TGTGCCAGCAGTGAACATTCGCGAGGAGGACAGCCCCAGCATTTT

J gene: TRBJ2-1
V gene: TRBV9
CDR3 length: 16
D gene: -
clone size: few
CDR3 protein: CASSVNQGPAYNEQFF
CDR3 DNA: TGTGCCAGCAGCGTCAACCAGGGTCCCGCCTACAATGAGCAGTTCTTC

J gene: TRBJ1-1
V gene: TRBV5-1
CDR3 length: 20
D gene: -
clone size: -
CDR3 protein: CASSLGNPQGRQNGRAEAFF
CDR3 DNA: TGCGCCAGCAGCTTGGGAAACCCGCAGGGCAGGCAGAACGGGCGCGCTGAAGCTTTCTTT

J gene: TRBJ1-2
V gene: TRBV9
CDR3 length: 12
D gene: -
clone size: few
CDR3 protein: CASRRGEEGYTF
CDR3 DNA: TGTGCCAGCAGGCGGGGGGAGGAAGGCTACACCTTC

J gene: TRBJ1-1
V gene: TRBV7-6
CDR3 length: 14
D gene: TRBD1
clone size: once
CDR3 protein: CASSFGQGDTEAFF
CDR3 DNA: TGTGCCAGCAGCTTCGGACAGGGAGACACTGAAGCTTTCTTT

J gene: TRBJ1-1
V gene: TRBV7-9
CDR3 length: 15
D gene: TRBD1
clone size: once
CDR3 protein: CASRARQGAHTEAFF
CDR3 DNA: TGTGCCAGCAGGGCGAGACAGGGGGCGCACACTGAAGCTTTCTTT

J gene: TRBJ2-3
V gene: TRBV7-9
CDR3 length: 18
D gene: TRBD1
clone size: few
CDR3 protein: CASSLPAGTGGSTDTQYF
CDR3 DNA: TGTGCCAGCAGCTTACCGGCCGGGACAGGGGGAAGCACAGATACGCAGTATTTT

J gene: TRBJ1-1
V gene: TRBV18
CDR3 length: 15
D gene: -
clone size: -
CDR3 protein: CASSPRSRLDTEAFF
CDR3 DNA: TGTGCCAGCTCACCACGGTCCAGGCTTGACACTGAAGCTTTCTTT

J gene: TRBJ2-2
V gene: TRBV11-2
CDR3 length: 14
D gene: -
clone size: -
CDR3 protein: CASSLGTSTGELFF
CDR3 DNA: TGTGCCAGCAGCTTAGGGACAAGCACCGGGGAGCTGTTTTTT

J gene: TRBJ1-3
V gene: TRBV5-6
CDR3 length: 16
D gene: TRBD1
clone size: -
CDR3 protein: CASSLGGTGGENTIYF
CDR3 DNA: TGTGCCAGCAGCTTGGGAGGGACAGGGGGCGAAAACACCATATATTTT

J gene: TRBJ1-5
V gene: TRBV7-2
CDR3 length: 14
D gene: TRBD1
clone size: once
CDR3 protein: CASSSTGLGQPQHF
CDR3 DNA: TGTGCCAGCAGCTCGACAGGGTTGGGTCAGCCCCAGCATTTT

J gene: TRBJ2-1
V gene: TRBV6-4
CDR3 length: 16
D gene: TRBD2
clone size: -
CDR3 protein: CASSDSLAGGIDEQFF
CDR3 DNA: TGTGCCAGCAGTGACTCCCTAGCGGGAGGGATAGATGAGCAGTTCTTC

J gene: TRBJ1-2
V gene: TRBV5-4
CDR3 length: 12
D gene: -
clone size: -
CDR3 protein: CASSNKPYGYTF
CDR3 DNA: TGTGCCAGCAGCAACAAACCTTATGGCTACACCTTC

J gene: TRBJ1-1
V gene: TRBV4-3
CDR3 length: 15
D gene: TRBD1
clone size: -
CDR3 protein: CASSNPGGADTEAFF
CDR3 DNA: TGCGCCAGCAGCAACCCAGGGGGCGCGGACACTGAAGCTTTCTTT

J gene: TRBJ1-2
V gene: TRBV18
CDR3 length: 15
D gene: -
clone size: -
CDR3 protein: CASSEGVRLNYGYTF
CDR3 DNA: TGTGCCAGCTCAGAGGGGGTGCGGTTAAACTATGGCTACACCTTC

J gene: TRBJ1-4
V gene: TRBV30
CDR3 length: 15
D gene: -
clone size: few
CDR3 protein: CAWSAGTSTNEKLFF
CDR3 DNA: TGTGCCTGGAGTGCGGGTACCTCAACTAATGAAAAACTGTTTTTT

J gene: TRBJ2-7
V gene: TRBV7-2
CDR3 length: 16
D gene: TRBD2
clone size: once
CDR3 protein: CASSRRLAGGLDEQYF
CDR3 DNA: TGTGCCAGCAGCCGACGCCTAGCGGGGGGGCTGGACGAGCAGTACTTC

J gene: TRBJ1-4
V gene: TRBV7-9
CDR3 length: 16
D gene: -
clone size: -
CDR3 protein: CASSLGQSPTNEKLFF
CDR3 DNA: TGTGCCAGCAGCTTAGGACAGTCCCCAACTAATGAAAAACTGTTTTTT

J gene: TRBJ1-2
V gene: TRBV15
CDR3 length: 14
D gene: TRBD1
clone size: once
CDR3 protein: CATSVGGQGYGYTF
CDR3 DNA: TGTGCCACCAGCGTCGGGGGACAGGGCTACGGCTACACCTTC